The clone carrying this T cell receptor beta chain has just one count. The antigen is unknown. Germline assignment: CDR1 MGHDK and CDR2 SYGVNS. The trim removed 6 bases at V and 7 bases at J, leaving 10 bases unmatched. This CDR3 is built from 15 residues. The sample originates from a study of cytomegalovirus exposure and HLA in healthy donors. Study context: Findings of an earlier analysis included 110 million or so unique TCR beta sequences from 180 million or so T cells. Study-level findings and limits: Per a prior analysis, the majority of TCR beta V segments were productive roughly 87% or roughly 30% of the time. Using a false discovery rate of 0.05, a later analysis showed that 15,000 to 20,000 TCR beta sequences were associated with HLA alleles.

The PCR contained 60 Vbeta and 13 Jbeta primers. Sequencing was performed with immunoSEQ multiplex PCR; in TCRdb, only in-frame clones are kept and a portion is missing. The data show 100,000 to 150,000 clones, 70% to 80% seen once. This clonotype was sampled from a human donor in good health. Sequenced material: PBMCs. The chain combines TRBV25-1 with TRBJ2-1; 9 positions match TRBD1. DNA for the CDR3: TGTGCCAGCAGCAACCGGGACAGGGCCGGGAATGAGCAGTTCTTC. Its translation is CASSNRDRAGNEQFF.